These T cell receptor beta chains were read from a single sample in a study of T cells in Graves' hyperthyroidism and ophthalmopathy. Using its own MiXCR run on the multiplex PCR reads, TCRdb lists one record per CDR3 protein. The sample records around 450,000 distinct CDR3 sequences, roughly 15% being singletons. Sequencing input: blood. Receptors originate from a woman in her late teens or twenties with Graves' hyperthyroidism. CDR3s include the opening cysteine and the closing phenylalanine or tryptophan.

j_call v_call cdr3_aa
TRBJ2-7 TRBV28 CASLAGSSYEQYF
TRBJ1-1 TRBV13 CASSQQGGEAFF
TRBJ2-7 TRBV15 CATSRVRGAYEQYF
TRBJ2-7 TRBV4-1 CASSHTGSSYEQYF
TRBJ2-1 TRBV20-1 CSATTGLAGQNEQFF
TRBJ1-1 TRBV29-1 CSVEGALNTEAFF
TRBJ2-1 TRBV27 CASRTLNEQFF
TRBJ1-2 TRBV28 CASSLFLQESYGYTF
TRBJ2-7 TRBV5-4 CASTLAGSSYEQYF
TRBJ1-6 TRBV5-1 CATRGVGNNSPLHF
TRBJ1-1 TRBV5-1 CASSLPTLNTEAFF
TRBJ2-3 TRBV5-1 CASSMGLAGGTGSTDTQYF
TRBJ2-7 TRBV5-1 CASSPGLADLSYEQYF
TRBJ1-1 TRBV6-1 CASNRENTEAFF
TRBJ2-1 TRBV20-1 CSARDWGFSSHEQFF
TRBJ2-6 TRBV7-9 CASSPVAGANVLTF
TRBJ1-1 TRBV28 CASTSGGWNTEAFF
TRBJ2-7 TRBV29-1 CSVGAGSRSYEQYF
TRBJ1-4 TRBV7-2 CASSLADLPNEKLFF
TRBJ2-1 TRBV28 CASSPRGAGALYEQFF
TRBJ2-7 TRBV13 CASSTTGTSDYEQYF
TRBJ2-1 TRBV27 CASSLFSSSGSYNEQFF
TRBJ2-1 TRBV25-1 CASSVVGQGNNEQFF
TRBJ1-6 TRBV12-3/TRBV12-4 CASSLQGSNSPLHF
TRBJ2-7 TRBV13 CASSARGGLTYEQYF
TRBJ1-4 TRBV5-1 CASRRSSLVAEKLFF
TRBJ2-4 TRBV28 CASSLTGRGNIQYF
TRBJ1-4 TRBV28 CASRVSNEKLFF
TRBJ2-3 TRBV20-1 CSARDGRTSGRSNTQYF
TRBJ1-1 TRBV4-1 CASSHPGGTAQAFF
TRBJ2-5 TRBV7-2 CASSFGQGQETQYF
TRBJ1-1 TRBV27 CATSDQENTEAFF
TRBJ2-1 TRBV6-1 CASSEAGGAFDEQFF
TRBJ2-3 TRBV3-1 CASSPGGEGTDTQYF
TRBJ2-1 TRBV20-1 CSASTEAYNEQFF
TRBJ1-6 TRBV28 CASRTGGSMSYNSPLHF
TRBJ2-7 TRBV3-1 CASSQAGNYEQYF
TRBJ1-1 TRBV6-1 CASSGQVGTEAFF
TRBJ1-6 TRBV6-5 CASSYAADRGLHF
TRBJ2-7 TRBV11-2 CASSLAGGDYEQYF
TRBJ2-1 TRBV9 CASSAIKGTSGIAVEQFF
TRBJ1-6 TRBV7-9 CASSWVLSGSNSPLHF
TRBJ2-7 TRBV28 CASSFVRAGGSYEQYF
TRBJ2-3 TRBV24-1 CATSEPSANPSDTQYF
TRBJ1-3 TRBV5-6 CASTSRGSGNTIYF
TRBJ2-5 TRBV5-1 CASSLGGTSGETQYF
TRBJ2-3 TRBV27 CASAGYGAVQGFGASTDTQYF
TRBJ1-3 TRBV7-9 CASSTPGTGNTIYF
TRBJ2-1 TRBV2 CANSQDPRSTDEQFF
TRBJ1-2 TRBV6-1 CASRRRGAGGYTF
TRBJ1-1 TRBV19 CASSATRRNTEAFF
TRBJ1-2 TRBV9 CASSVGQGAYGYTF
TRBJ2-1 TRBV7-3 CASSPTPLANGGNEQFF
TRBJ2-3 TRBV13 CASSLFGLGGTDTQYF
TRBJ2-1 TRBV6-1 CASKADSLLNEQFF
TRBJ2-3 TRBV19 CASTTHGTVSTDTQYF
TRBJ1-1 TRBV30 CAWRAYGTEAFF
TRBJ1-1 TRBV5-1 CASRSSRGGTEAFF
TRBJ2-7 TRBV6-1 CASSHRGSYEQYF
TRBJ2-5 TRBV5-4 CASSLGYASSQETQYF